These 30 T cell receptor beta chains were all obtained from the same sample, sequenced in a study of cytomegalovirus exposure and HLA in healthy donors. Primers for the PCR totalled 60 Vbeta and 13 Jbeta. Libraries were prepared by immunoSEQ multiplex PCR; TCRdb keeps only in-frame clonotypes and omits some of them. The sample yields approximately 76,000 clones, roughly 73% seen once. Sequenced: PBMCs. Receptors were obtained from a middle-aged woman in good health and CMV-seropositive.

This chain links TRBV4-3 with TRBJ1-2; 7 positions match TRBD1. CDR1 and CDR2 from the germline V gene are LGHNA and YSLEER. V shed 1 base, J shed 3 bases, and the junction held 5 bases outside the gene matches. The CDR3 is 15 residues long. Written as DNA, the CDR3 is TGCGCCAGCAGCCAAGCCAGGGGGACCCACTATGGCTACACCTTC. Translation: CASSQARGTHYGYTF.

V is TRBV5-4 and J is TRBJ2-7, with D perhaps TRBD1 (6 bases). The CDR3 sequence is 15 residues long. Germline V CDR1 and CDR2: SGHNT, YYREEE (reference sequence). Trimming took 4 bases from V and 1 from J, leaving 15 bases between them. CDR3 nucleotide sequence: TGTGCCAGCAGCCCCGGACAGAGAGGGTCCTACGAGCAGTACTTC. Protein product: CASSPGQRGSYEQYF.

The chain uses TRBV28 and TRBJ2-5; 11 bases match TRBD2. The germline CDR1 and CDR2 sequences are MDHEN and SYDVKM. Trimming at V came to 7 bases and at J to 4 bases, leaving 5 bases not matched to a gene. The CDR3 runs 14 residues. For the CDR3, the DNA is TGTGCCAGCAATCGACTAGCGGGAAGAGAGACCCAGTACTTC. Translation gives CASNRLAGRETQYF.

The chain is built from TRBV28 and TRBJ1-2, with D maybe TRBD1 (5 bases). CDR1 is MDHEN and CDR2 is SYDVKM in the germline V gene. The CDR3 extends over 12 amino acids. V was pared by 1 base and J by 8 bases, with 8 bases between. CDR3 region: CASSLYRQGYTF. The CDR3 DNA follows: TGTGCCAGCAGTTTATACAGGCAGGGCTACACCTTC.

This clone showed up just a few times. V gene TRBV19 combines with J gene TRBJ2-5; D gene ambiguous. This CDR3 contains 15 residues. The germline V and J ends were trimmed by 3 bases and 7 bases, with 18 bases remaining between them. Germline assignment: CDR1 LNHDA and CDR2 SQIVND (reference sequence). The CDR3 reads CASSIQRGSKGTQYF. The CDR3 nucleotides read TGTGCCAGTAGTATCCAGAGAGGATCGAAAGGGACCCAGTACTTC. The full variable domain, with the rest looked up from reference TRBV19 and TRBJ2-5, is DGGITQSPKYLFRKEGQNVTLSCEQNLNHDAMYWYRQDPGQGLRLIYYSQIVNDFQKGDIAEGYSVSREKKESFPLTVTSAQKNPTAFYLCASSIQRGSKGTQYFGPGTRLLVL.

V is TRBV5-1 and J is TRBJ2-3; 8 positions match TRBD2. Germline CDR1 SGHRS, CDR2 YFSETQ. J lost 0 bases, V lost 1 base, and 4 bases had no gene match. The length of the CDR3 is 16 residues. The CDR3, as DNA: TGCGCCAGCAGCTTGATCGGGGGGGGCAGCACAGATACGCAGTATTTT. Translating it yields CASSLIGGGSTDTQYF.

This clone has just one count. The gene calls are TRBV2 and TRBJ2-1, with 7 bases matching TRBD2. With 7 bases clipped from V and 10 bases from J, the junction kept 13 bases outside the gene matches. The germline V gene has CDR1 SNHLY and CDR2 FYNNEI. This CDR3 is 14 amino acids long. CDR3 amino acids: CASTNSLVGGEQFF. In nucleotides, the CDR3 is TGTGCCAGCACGAACAGCCTCGTGGGGGGGGAGCAGTTCTTC.

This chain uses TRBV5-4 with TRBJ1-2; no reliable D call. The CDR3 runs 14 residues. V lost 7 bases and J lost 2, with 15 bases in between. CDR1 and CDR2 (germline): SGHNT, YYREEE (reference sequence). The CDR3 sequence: CASGEGLGNYGYTF. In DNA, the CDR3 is TGTGCCAGCGGGGAGGGTCTCGGAAACTATGGCTACACCTTC.

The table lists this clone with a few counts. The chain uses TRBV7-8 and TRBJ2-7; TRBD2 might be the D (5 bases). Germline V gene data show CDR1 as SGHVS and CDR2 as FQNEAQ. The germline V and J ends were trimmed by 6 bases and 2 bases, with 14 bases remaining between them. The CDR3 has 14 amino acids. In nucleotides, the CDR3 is TGTGCCAGCAGTCTCACGGGGTTTCCCTACGAGCAGTACTTC. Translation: CASSLTGFPYEQYF.

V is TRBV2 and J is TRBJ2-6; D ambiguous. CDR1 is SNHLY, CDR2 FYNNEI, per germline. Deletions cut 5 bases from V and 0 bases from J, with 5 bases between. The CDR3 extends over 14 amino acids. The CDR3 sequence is CASSRYSGANVLTF. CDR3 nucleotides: TGTGCCAGCAGTCGTTACTCTGGGGCCAACGTCCTGACTTTC. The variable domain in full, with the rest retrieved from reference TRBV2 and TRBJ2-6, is EPEVTQTPSHQVTQMGQEVILRCVPISNHLYFYWYRQILGQKVEFLVSFYNNEISEKSEIFDDQFSVERPDGSNFTLKIRSTKLEDSAMYFCASSRYSGANVLTFGAGSRLTVL.

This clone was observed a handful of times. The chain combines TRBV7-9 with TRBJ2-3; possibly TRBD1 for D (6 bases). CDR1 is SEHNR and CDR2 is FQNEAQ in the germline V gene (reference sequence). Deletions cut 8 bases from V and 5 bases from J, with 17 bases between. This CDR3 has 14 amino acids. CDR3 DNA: TGTGCCAGCTGCTACAAAGGGACACAAGATACGCAGTATTTT. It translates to CASCYKGTQDTQYF.

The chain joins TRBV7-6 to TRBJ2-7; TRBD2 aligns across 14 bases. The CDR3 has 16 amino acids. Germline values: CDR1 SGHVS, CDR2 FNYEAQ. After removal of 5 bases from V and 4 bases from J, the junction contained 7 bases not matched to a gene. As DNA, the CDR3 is TGTGCCAGCAGCCCTGGGACTAGCGGGAGCTTTTACGAGCAGTACTTC. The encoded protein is CASSPGTSGSFYEQYF.

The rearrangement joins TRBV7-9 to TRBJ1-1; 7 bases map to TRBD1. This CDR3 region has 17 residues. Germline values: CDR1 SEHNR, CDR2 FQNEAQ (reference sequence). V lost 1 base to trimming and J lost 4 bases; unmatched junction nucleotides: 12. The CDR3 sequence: CASSLGGAGGRVTEAFF. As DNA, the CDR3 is TGTGCCAGCAGCTTAGGGGGGGCAGGGGGTAGGGTCACTGAAGCTTTCTTT.

This CDR3 is CAIGAGSHGYTF. In DNA form, the CDR3 reads TGTGCCATCGGGGCAGGGTCACACGGCTACACCTTC. J is TRBJ1-2 and V is TRBV10-3; D is perhaps TRBD1 (5 bases). Deletions cut 8 bases from V and 8 bases from J, with 15 bases between. Germline V gene sequence: CDR1 ENHRY, CDR2 SYGVKD. CDR3 length: 12 residues.

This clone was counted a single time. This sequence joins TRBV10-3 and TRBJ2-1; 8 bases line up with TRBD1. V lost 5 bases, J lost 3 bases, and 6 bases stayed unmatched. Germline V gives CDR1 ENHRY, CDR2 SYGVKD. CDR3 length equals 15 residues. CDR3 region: CAISPGQGIYNEQFF. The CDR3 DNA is TGTGCCATCAGTCCTGGACAGGGAATCTACAATGAGCAGTTCTTC.

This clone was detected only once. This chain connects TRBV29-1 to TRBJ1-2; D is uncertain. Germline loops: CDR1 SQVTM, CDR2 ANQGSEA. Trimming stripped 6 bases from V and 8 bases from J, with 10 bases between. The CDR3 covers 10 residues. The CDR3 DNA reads TGCAGCGTGAGGTCGGGGGGCTACACCTTC. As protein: CSVRSGGYTF.

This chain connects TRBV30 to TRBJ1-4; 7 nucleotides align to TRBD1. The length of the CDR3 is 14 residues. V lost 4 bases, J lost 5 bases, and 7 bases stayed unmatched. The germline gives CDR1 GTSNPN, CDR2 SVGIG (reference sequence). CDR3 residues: CAWNPRDRNEKLFF. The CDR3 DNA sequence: TGTGCCTGGAACCCCCGGGACAGAAATGAAAAACTGTTTTTT.

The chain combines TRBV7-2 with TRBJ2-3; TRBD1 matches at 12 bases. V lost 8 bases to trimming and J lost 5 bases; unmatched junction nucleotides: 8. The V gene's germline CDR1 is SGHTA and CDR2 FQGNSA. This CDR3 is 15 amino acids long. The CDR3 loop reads CASGRDRGREDTQYF. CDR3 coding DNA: TGTGCCAGCGGCCGGGACAGGGGGCGCGAAGATACGCAGTATTTT.

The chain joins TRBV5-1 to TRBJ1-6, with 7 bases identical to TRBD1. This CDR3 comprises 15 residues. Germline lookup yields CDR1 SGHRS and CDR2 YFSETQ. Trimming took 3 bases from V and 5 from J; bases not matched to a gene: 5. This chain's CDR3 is CASSSDRPHNSPLHF. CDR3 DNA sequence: TGCGCCAGCAGCTCGGACAGGCCGCATAATTCACCCCTCCACTTT.

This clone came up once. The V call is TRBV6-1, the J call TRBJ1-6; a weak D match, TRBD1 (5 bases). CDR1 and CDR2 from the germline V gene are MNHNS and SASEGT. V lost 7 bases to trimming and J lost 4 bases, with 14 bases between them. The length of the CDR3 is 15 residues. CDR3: CASKSGPLYNSPLHF. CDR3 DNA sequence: TGTGCCAGCAAATCAGGGCCGCTTTATAATTCACCCCTCCACTTT.

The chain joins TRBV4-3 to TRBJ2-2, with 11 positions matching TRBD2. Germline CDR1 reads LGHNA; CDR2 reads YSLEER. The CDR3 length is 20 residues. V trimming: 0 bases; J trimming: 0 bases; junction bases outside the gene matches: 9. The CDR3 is CASSQDHPSGGSTNTGELFF. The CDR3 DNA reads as TGCGCCAGCAGCCAAGATCACCCTAGCGGGGGGTCTACGAACACCGGGGAGCTGTTTTTT.

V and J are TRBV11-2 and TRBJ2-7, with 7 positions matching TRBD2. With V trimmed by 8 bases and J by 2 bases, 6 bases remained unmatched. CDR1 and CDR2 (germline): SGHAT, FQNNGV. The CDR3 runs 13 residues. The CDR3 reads CASGRAGAYEQYF. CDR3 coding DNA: TGTGCCAGCGGGAGGGCCGGGGCCTACGAGCAGTACTTC.

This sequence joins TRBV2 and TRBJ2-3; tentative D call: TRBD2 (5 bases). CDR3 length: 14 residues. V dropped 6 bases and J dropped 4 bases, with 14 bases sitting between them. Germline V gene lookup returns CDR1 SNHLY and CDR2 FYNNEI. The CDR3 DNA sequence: TGTGCCAGCAGCCGGGGAGTCGGCGCAGATACGCAGTATTTT. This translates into CASSRGVGADTQYF.

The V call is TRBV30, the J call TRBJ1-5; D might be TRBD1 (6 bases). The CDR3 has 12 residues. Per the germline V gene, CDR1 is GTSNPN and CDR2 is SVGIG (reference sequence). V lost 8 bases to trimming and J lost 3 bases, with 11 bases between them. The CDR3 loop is CAAQGYNQPQHF. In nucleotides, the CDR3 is TGTGCCGCACAGGGCTACAATCAGCCCCAGCATTTT. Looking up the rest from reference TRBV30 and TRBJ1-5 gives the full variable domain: SQTIHQWPATLVQPVGSPLSLECTVEGTSNPNLYWYRQAAGRGLQLLFYSVGIGQISSEVPQNLSASRPQDRQFILSSKKLLLSDSGFYLCAAQGYNQPQHFGDGTRLSIL.

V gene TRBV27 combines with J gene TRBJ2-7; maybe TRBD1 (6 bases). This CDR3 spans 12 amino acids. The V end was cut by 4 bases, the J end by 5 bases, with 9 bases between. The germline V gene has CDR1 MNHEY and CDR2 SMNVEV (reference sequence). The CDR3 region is CASSSGVDEQYF. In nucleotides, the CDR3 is TGTGCCAGCAGTTCAGGGGTCGACGAGCAGTACTTC.

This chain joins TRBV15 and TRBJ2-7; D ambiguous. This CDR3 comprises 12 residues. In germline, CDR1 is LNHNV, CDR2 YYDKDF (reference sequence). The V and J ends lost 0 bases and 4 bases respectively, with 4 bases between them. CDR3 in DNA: TGTGCCACCAGCAGAGATCGTTACGAGCAGTACTTC. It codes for CATSRDRYEQYF.

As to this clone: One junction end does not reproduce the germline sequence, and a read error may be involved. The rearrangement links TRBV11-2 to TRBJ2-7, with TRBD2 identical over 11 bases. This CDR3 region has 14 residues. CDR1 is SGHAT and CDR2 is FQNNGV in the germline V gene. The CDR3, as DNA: TGTGCCAGCAACTTAGCGGGAGGGACCTACGAGCAGTACTTC. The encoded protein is CASNLAGGTYEQYF.

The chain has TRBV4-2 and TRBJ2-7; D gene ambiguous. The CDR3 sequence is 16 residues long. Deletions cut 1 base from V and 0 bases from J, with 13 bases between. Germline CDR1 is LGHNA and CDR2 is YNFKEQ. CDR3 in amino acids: CASSQVGRLSSYEQYF. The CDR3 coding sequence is TGTGCCAGCAGCCAAGTCGGCAGGCTCAGCTCCTACGAGCAGTACTTC.

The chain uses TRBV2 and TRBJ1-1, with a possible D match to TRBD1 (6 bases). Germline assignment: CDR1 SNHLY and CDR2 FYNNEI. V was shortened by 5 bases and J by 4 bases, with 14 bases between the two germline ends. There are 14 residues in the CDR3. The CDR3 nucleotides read TGTGCCAGCAGTTCCCAGGGGTATCGCACTGAAGCTTTCTTT. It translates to CASSSQGYRTEAFF.

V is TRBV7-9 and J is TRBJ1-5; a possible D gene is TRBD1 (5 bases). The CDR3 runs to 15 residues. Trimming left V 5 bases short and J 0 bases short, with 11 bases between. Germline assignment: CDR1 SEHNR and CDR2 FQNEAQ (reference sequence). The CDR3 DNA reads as TGTGCCAGCAGCCCCCAGGGCTATAGCAATCAGCCCCAGCATTTT. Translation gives CASSPQGYSNQPQHF.